The TCR beta chain under discussion was sequenced for a study of T cell responses to AZD1222 COVID-19 vaccine. Across the whole study: Pooled in the analysis were second doses at about 4 or about 12 weeks.

General observations from the study: All repertoire sampling was performed exclusively after the peak T cell response. Increases in Spike-specific TCR breadth and depth were seen after two AZD1222 doses.

A single count supports this clone. Its antigen is not known. The assay was immunoSEQ multiplex PCR, and TCRdb's table has in-frame clones only and misses some. Altogether roughly 120,000 clones are present, around nine tenths being singletons, with the ten largest covering roughly 1.3%. The specimen comprised peripheral blood, sampled on day 0 of AZD1222 vaccination. The clonotype was recovered from an adult in good health.

The CDR3 DNA reads as TGCGCCAGCAGCTTGGAGGCAGCAGGTGGCTACACCTTC. Its translation: CASSLEAAGGYTF. The chain has TRBV5-1 and TRBJ1-2; D gene unclear. CDR1 is SGHRS and CDR2 is YFSETQ in the germline V gene. The CDR3 has 13 amino acids. V was pared by 0 bases and J by 7 bases, with 10 bases between.